This note documents a single TCR beta chain sequence. The antigen is not known. These data originate in a study of cytomegalovirus exposure and HLA in healthy donors. Looking at the study overall: Membership in the Caucasian-associated ancestry cluster was found for about 84% of nearly 400 genotyped donors. Study conclusions and caveats: Sequencing likely caused a cluster of highly shared sequence variants.

From germline, CDR1 is SGHAT and CDR2 FQNNGV. This CDR3 is 15 amino acids long. Trimming stripped 0 bases from V and 2 bases from J, with 8 bases between. PCR involved 60 Vbeta and 13 Jbeta primers. The table came from immunoSEQ multiplex PCR; TCRdb's copy has only in-frame clones and leaves some out. The repertoire holds about 120,000 clones, with 81% as singletons. The specimen sequenced was PBMCs. The V call is TRBV11-2, the J call TRBJ1-5; the D gene is possibly TRBD1 (5 bases). This clonotype originated in a woman under 40 in good health and CMV-seronegative. Here the CDR3 reads CASSLEGAGNQPQHF. The CDR3 DNA reads TGTGCCAGCAGCTTAGAAGGGGCCGGCAATCAGCCCCAGCATTTT.